Listed here is a single T cell receptor beta chain. The data originate from a study of control samples from healthy donors and cancer patients. Germline V CDR1 and CDR2: MNHNY, SVGAGI (reference sequence). This CDR3 region has 13 residues. The germline V and J ends were trimmed by 0 bases and 5 bases, with 5 bases remaining between them. Profiled with immunoSEQ multiplex PCR; TCRdb holds only in-frame clones, not every one. The sample has about 160,000 clones, roughly 95% seen once; the top ten hold approximately 0.97%. The receptor's source is a woman in her twenties or thirties in good health. The V call is TRBV6-6, the J call TRBJ1-5; D is undetermined. Sequencing input: blood. This CDR3 reads CASSYSSDQPQHF. The CDR3 region has the DNA TGTGCCAGCAGTTACTCGTCAGATCAGCCCCAGCATTTT.